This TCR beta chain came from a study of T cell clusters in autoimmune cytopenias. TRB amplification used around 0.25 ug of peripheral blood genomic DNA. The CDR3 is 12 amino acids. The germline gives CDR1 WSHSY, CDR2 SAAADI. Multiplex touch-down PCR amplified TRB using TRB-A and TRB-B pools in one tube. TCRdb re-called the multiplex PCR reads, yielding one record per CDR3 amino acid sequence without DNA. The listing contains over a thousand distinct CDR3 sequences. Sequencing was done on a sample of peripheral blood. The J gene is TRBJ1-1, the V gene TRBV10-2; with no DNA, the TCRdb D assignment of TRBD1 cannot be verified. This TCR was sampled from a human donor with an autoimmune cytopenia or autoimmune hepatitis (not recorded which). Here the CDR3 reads CATLQGGTEAFF.